What follows is one T cell receptor (beta chain) and its context. Its antigen is still unknown. At one boundary the junction diverges from the germline segment, which might be a read error. Other DNA sequences of this sample code for an identical CDR3. This sample is drawn from a study of graft-versus-host responses after intestinal transplantation. Background on the study: Each recipient received a multivisceral, liver-intestinal, or isolated intestinal graft. Study observations and caveats: Individuals carrying graft-donor T cell macrochimerism showed high graft-versus-host to host-versus-graft clonal ratios in allografts. Early post-transplant HvG declines showed an association with peak circulating GvH clone levels.

Generated by immunoSEQ multiplex PCR, the TCRdb table keeps only in-frame clones and is missing some. The sample holds 15,000 to 20,000 clones; roughly 80% are singletons and the top ten take around 3.8%. Researchers processed graft tissue to release intraepithelial and lamina propria lymphocytes. Germline assignment: CDR1 SGHVS and CDR2 FQNEAQ. This CDR3 comprises 15 residues. The source of this sequence is a human patient who received an intestinal transplant, so some T cells may come from the graft donor. The gene calls are TRBV7-8 and TRBJ1-1; a possible D gene is TRBD1 (5 bases). The sample was ileum tissue, taken about 600 days after intestinal transplantation. The CDR3 nucleotides read TGTGCCAGCAGCTTAGGCCCAGGGAAGGGCACTGAGGCTTTCTTT. Translating it yields CASSLGPGKGTEAFF. Drawing the rest from reference TRBV7-8 and TRBJ1-1, the complete variable domain is GAGVSQSPRYKVAKRGQDVALRCDPISGHVSLFWYQQALGQGPEFLTYFQNEAQLDKSGLPSDRFFAERPEGSVSTLKIQRTQQEDSAVYLCASSLGPGKGTEAFFGQGTRLTVV.